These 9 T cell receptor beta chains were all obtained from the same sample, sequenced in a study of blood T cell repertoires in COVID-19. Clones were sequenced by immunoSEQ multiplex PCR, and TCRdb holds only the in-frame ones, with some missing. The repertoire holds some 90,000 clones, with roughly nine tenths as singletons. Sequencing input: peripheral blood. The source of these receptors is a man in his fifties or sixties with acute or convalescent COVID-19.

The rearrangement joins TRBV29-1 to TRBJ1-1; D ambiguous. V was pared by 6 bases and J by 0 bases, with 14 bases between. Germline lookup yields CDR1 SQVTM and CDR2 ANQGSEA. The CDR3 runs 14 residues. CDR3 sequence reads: CSVLLRTVNTEAFF. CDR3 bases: TGCAGCGTACTGTTAAGGACTGTGAACACTGAAGCTTTCTTT.

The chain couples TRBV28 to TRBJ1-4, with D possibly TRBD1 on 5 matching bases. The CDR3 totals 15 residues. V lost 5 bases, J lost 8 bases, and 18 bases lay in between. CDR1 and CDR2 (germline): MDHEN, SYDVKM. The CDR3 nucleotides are TGTGCCAGCAGTCCCACAGTGGGGCTGGGGGAAAAACTGTTTTTT. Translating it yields CASSPTVGLGEKLFF.

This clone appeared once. CDR3 DNA: TGTGCCAGCAGCTTAGGCCCGGGAACTGAAGCTTTCTTT. Its protein product is CASSLGPGTEAFF. V gene TRBV11-3 combines with J gene TRBJ1-1; no reliable D call. CDR1 SGHNT and CDR2 YENEEA come from the germline V gene. Trimming removed 1 base at V and 5 bases at J, with 8 bases between. This CDR3 region has 13 residues.

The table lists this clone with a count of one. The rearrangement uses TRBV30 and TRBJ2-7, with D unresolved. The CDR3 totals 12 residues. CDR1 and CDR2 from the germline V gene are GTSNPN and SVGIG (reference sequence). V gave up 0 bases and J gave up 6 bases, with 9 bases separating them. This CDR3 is CAWSVPGGEQYV. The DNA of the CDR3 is TGTGCCTGGAGTGTACCGGGTGGCGAGCAGTACGTC.

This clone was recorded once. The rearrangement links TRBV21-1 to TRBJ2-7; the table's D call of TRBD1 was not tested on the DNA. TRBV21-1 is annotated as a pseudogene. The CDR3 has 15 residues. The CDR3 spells CASSSRSTGPYEQYV. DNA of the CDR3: TGTGCCAGCAGCTCCCGGTCGACAGGGCCTTACGAGCAGTACGTC.

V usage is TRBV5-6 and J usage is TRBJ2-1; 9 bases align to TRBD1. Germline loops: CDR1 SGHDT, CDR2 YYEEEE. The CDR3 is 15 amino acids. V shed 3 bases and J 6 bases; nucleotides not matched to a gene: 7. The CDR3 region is CASSSRDRVINEQFF. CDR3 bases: TGTGCCAGCAGCTCGAGGGACAGGGTAATCAATGAGCAGTTCTTC.

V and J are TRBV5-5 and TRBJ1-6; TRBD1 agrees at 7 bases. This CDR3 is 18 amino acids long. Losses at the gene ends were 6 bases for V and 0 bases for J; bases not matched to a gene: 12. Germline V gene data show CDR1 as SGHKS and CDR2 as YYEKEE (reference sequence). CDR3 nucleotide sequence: TGTGCCAGCAACCTGGGACAGACAATCAGCTCCTATAATTCACCCCTCCACTTT. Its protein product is CASNLGQTISSYNSPLHF. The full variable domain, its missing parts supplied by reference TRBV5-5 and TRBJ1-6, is DAGVTQSPTHLIKTRGQQVTLRCSPISGHKSVSWYQQVLGQGPQFIFQYYEKEERGRGNFPDRFSARQFPNYSSELNVNALLLGDSALYLCASNLGQTISSYNSPLHFGNGTRLTVT.

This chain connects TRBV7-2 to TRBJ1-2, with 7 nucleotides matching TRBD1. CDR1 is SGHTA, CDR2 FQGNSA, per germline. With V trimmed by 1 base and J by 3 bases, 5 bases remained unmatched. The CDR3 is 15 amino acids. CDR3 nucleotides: TGTGCCAGCAGCTTAGATACAGGGGAATACTATGGCTACACCTTC. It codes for CASSLDTGEYYGYTF. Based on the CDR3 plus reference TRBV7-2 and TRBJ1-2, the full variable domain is GAGVSQSPSNKVTEKGKDVELRCDPISGHTALYWYRQSLGQGLEFLIYFQGNSAPDKSGLPSDRFSAERTGGSVSTLTIQRTQQEDSAVYLCASSLDTGEYYGYTFGSGTRLTVV.

CDR3: CASSLAPRDSYEQYV. Written as DNA, the CDR3 is TGTGCCAGCAGCTTGGCACCCCGGGACAGTTACGAGCAGTACGTC. This chain links TRBV7-8 with TRBJ2-7; 7 nucleotides align to TRBD1. V was clipped by 3 bases and J by 4 bases; unmatched bases: 9. The CDR3 has 15 residues. Per germline, CDR1 SGHVS and CDR2 FQNEAQ.